These 31 T cell receptor beta chains originate from one sample sequenced in a study of beta chain features in type 1 diabetes. Expressed TCRB transcripts were sequenced after all isolated RNA was converted to cDNA. Here immunoSEQ multiplex PCR was the method, and the copy in TCRdb shows in-frame clones only, minus some. The sample lists approximately 160,000 clones, 7% to 10% occurring once. Specimen: central memory CD4+ T cells from blood. The receptors here all came from a young woman in good health.

The chain combines TRBV7-9 with TRBJ1-6, with a weak D call TRBD1 (6 bases). The CDR3 runs 17 residues. With 5 bases removed from V and 10 bases from J, the gap between germline ends came to 24 bases. Germline CDR1 and CDR2: SEHNR and FQNEAQ (reference sequence). CDR3 protein: CASSTDRSRLLGSPLHF. The CDR3 DNA is TGTGCCAGCAGCACTGACAGGAGCCGTTTGCTAGGATCACCCCTCCACTTT. The whole variable domain, filled in from reference TRBV7-9 and TRBJ1-6, reads DTGVSQNPRHKITKRGQNVTFRCDPISEHNRLYWYRQTLGQGPEFLTYFQNEAQLEKSRLLSDRFSAERPKGSFSTLEIQRTEQGDSAMYLCASSTDRSRLLGSPLHFGNGTRLTVT.

The chain joins TRBV4-1 to TRBJ2-3; tentative D call: TRBD2 (6 bases). V lost 0 bases and J 5 bases, leaving 12 bases between the germline ends. The germline gives CDR1 MGHRA, CDR2 YSYEKL. This CDR3 is built from 15 residues. Here the CDR3 reads CASSQDSAGRDTQYF. The DNA for the CDR3 is TGCGCCAGCAGCCAAGATAGTGCGGGGAGAGATACGCAGTATTTT.

This clone was counted only a few times. The CDR3 coding sequence is TGTGCCAGCAGCTTAGTATACAGCGGGGGCACTGAAGCTTTCTTT. Amino acids: CASSLVYSGGTEAFF. J is TRBJ1-1 and V is TRBV7-8, with D possibly matching TRBD1 (5 bases). The CDR3 runs to 15 residues. CDR1 is SGHVS and CDR2 is FQNEAQ in the germline V gene. V gave up 1 base and J gave up 4 bases, with 13 bases separating them.

This clone has only a few counts. The V and J genes are TRBV5-5 and TRBJ1-5; D not certain. Germline V gene sequence: CDR1 SGHKS, CDR2 YYEKEE (reference sequence). The CDR3 consists of 15 residues. V lost 2 bases and J lost 0, with 9 bases in between. DNA of the CDR3: TGTGCCAGCAGCTTAGGAGGGTATAGCAATCAGCCCCAGCATTTT. Translated, it gives CASSLGGYSNQPQHF. Full variable domain (rest looked up from reference TRBV5-5 and TRBJ1-5): DAGVTQSPTHLIKTRGQQVTLRCSPISGHKSVSWYQQVLGQGPQFIFQYYEKEERGRGNFPDRFSARQFPNYSSELNVNALLLGDSALYLCASSLGGYSNQPQHFGDGTRLSIL.

This clone was counted between two and nine times. The genes are TRBV7-9 and TRBJ1-1; 8 nucleotides match TRBD1. The V gene's germline CDR1 is SEHNR and CDR2 FQNEAQ (reference sequence). The J segment lost 7 bases and the V segment lost 5 bases, leaving 9 bases of the junction unmatched. The length of the CDR3 is 14 residues. DNA for the CDR3: TGTGCCAGCAGCCCCCGACAGGGGATGGGTGAAGCTTTCTTT. Its translation is CASSPRQGMGEAFF. The entire variable domain, with the rest obtained from reference TRBV7-9 and TRBJ1-1, is as follows: DTGVSQNPRHKITKRGQNVTFRCDPISEHNRLYWYRQTLGQGPEFLTYFQNEAQLEKSRLLSDRFSAERPKGSFSTLEIQRTEQGDSAMYLCASSPRQGMGEAFFGQGTRLTVV.

In DNA, the CDR3 is TGTGCCTGGAGTGTGACAGGGACGCGGGAATCACCCCTCCACTTT. Amino acids: CAWSVTGTRESPLHF. V and J are TRBV30 and TRBJ1-6; TRBD1 matches 7 bases. From germline, CDR1 is GTSNPN and CDR2 SVGIG (reference sequence). V was clipped by 0 bases and J by 10 bases; unmatched bases: 9. This CDR3 is 15 amino acids long.

The sample holds a few counts of this clone. This chain uses TRBV30 with TRBJ2-1, with 12 bases that match TRBD2. This CDR3 is 14 amino acids long. Looked up from germline, CDR1 is GTSNPN and CDR2 is SVGIG (reference sequence). J was trimmed by 9 bases and V by 2 bases; bases with no gene match: 5. The CDR3 region has the DNA TGTGCCTGGAGTCCCGGGACTAGCGGGCCTGAGCAGTTCTTC. This sequence encodes CAWSPGTSGPEQFF.

This chain links TRBV7-6 with TRBJ1-5; D is undetermined. CDR1 SGHVS and CDR2 FNYEAQ come from the germline V gene. This CDR3 spans 13 amino acids. V was clipped by 5 bases and J by 5 bases, with 10 bases between them. The CDR3 DNA sequence: TGTGCCAGCAGCCGAGGCGCCGATCAGCCCCAGCATTTT. Its protein product is CASSRGADQPQHF.

The rearrangement joins TRBV5-1 to TRBJ2-4; 12 nucleotides align to TRBD1. The CDR3 covers 15 residues. V lost 0 bases and J lost 6; bases outside the gene matches: 1. CDR1 is SGHRS, CDR2 YFSETQ, per germline. The chain's CDR3 is CASSLEGQGANIQYF. The CDR3 coding sequence is TGCGCCAGCAGCTTGGAGGGACAGGGGGCAAACATTCAGTACTTC. The complete variable domain, with remaining parts taken from reference TRBV5-1 and TRBJ2-4, reads KAGVTQTPRYLIKTRGQQVTLSCSPISGHRSVSWYQQTPGQGLQFLFEYFSETQRNKGNFPGRFSGRQFSNSRSEMNVSTLELGDSALYLCASSLEGQGANIQYFGAGTRLSVL.

This clone was picked up a small number of times. This sequence joins TRBV30 and TRBJ2-1; TRBD1 matches 9 bases. The J segment lost 2 bases and the V segment lost 5 bases, leaving 1 base of the junction unmatched. The CDR3 is made up of 13 amino acids. CDR1 is GTSNPN, CDR2 SVGIG, per germline (reference sequence). CDR3 loop: CAWGQGPYNEQFF. The CDR3 DNA reads as TGTGCCTGGGGACAGGGGCCCTACAATGAGCAGTTCTTC.

The chain carries TRBV9 and TRBJ2-7, with TRBD1 matching over 8 bases. CDR1 is SGDLS and CDR2 is YYNGEE in the germline V gene. CDR3 length: 16 residues. V shed 4 bases and J 5 bases; nucleotides not matched to a gene: 14. CDR3 DNA: TGTGCCAGCAGCACGCACGGGCAGGGGGCGAGGAACGAGCAGTACTTC. Translated: CASSTHGQGARNEQYF.

The chain is built from TRBV19 and TRBJ1-2; 12 positions match TRBD1. The germline V gene has CDR1 LNHDA and CDR2 SQIVND (reference sequence). V trimming: 5 bases; J trimming: 7 bases; junction bases outside the gene matches: 8. The length of the CDR3 is 15 residues. In nucleotides, the CDR3 is TGTGCCAGTAGTGGGGACAGGGGGCAAACTCGTGGCTACACCTTC. Translating gives CASSGDRGQTRGYTF.

This clone has more than one count but fewer than ten. A junction end diverges from the germline sequence, so it may reflect a read error. The chain has TRBV2 and TRBJ2-2; the match to TRBD1 covers 11 bases. The CDR3 has 14 amino acids. Germline V gene data show CDR1 as SNHLY and CDR2 as FYNNEI. For the CDR3, the DNA is TGTGCCAAAGGACAGGGGGCGAATACCGGGGAGCTGTTTTTT. Amino acids: CAKGQGANTGELFF.

About this clone: The sample carries other DNA sequences with the same CDR3. The V call is TRBV5-1, the J call TRBJ1-1; D is unclear. This CDR3 has 14 residues. Trimming shortened V by 0 bases and J by 4 bases, and 10 bases separated the two germline ends. Germline V lookup: CDR1 SGHRS, CDR2 YFSETQ. The CDR3 DNA is TGCGCCAGCAGCTTGGATCCAGGTGGCACTGAAGCTTTCTTT. Protein product: CASSLDPGGTEAFF.

The table lists this clone with a few counts. This chain uses TRBV5-1 with TRBJ2-5, with 7 bases lining up with TRBD1. V shed 4 bases, J shed 6 bases, and the junction held 9 bases outside the gene matches. The germline V gene has CDR1 SGHRS and CDR2 YFSETQ. This CDR3 is built from 14 residues. CDR3 sequence (DNA): TGCGCCAGCAGCACCCTACGGGACAGCCAGACCCAGTACTTC. Translation gives CASSTLRDSQTQYF.

This clone was seen more than once but under ten times. V is TRBV9 and J is TRBJ1-4; a weak D match, TRBD1 (6 bases). The CDR3 sequence is 15 residues long. Germline V gene data show CDR1 as SGDLS and CDR2 as YYNGEE. Deletions cut 2 bases from V and 8 bases from J, with 16 bases between. In DNA, the CDR3 is TGTGCCAGCAGCGTGACGGGACATTCAGGGGAAAAACTGTTTTTT. Protein product: CASSVTGHSGEKLFF.

This clone was counted between two and nine times. The rearrangement links TRBV25-1 to TRBJ2-1, with 7 bases identical to TRBD1. This CDR3 is 13 amino acids long. Per the germline V gene, CDR1 is MGHDK and CDR2 is SYGVNS. Trimming at V came to 6 bases and at J to 6 bases, leaving 5 bases not matched to a gene. In nucleotides, the CDR3 is TGTGCCAGCAGCCGGGACAGCTTCAATGAGCAGTTCTTC. It is translated as CASSRDSFNEQFF.

This clone was counted at least ten times. The gene calls are TRBV30 and TRBJ2-7, with 8 bases aligning to TRBD1. CDR1 is GTSNPN and CDR2 is SVGIG in the germline V gene (reference sequence). The CDR3 extends over 12 amino acids. Trimming at V came to 1 base and at J to 8 bases, leaving 4 bases not matched to a gene. CDR3 amino acids: CAWSGGQGKQYF. For the CDR3, the DNA is TGTGCCTGGAGTGGAGGACAGGGAAAGCAGTACTTC. Full variable domain (rest looked up from reference TRBV30 and TRBJ2-7): SQTIHQWPATLVQPVGSPLSLECTVEGTSNPNLYWYRQAAGRGLQLLFYSVGIGQISSEVPQNLSASRPQDRQFILSSKKLLLSDSGFYLCAWSGGQGKQYFGPGTRLTVT.

The table lists this clone with a few counts. The chain joins TRBV6-6 to TRBJ2-1; no firm D call. The V gene's germline CDR1 is MNHNY and CDR2 SVGAGI (reference sequence). Trimming removed 6 bases from V and 9 bases from J, with 12 bases in between. This CDR3 spans 12 amino acids. DNA for the CDR3: TGTGCCAGCAGCGGAAGCCGGGTTGAGCAGTTCTTC. Amino acids: CASSGSRVEQFF.

This clone was detected only a few times. J is TRBJ2-7 and V is TRBV7-8; D perhaps matches TRBD1 (6 bases). The V gene lost 2 bases and the J gene lost 0 bases, with 8 bases spanning the gap. CDR1 SGHVS and CDR2 FQNEAQ come from the germline V gene. The CDR3 length is 14 residues. CDR3 DNA sequence: TGTGCCAGCAGCTTAACGGGACACTCCTACGAGCAGTACTTC. Encoded protein: CASSLTGHSYEQYF.

Only a few counts were recorded for this clone. The rearrangement uses TRBV25-1 and TRBJ2-2; 9 nucleotides line up with TRBD2. The junction had 8 bases not matched to a gene; V was cut back by 3 bases and J by 0 bases. This CDR3 is 18 amino acids long. Per the germline V gene, CDR1 is MGHDK and CDR2 is SYGVNS. Here the CDR3 DNA reads TGTGCCAGCAGTGACCTGGGGCTAGCGGGATCGAACACCGGGGAGCTGTTTTTT. It codes for CASSDLGLAGSNTGELFF.

This clone was seen only a few times. J is TRBJ2-7 and V is TRBV4-1; TRBD2 matches 7 bases. In germline, CDR1 is MGHRA, CDR2 YSYEKL. This CDR3 spans 15 amino acids. Trimming removed 6 bases from V and 5 bases from J; junction bases left unmatched: 13. As DNA, the CDR3 is TGCGCCAGCAGTCCTAATTCGGCAGGGAGGGACGAGCAGTACTTC. The encoded protein is CASSPNSAGRDEQYF.

This clone was found a few times. The junction does not match germline at one end; this may be a read error. The chain employs TRBV7-9 and TRBJ2-1, with 7 bases identical to TRBD2. Germline V CDR1 and CDR2: SEHNR, FQNEAQ (reference sequence). CDR3 length equals 14 residues. The CDR3 here is CASNLVGRGNEQFF. The CDR3 nucleotides read TGTGCCAGCAACTTAGTGGGGAGGGGAAATGAGCAGTTCTTC.

This clone has more than one count but fewer than ten. The chain couples TRBV29-1 to TRBJ1-1, with 7 bases matching TRBD1. Germline trimming cut 7 bases from V and 0 bases from J; bases unmatched to any gene: 14. Germline assignment: CDR1 SQVTM and CDR2 ANQGSEA. CDR3 length: 16 amino acids. CDR3: CSGLSRDRGMNTEAFF. The DNA of the CDR3 is TGCAGCGGCCTCTCCCGGGACAGAGGCATGAACACTGAAGCTTTCTTT. Full variable domain (outside the CDR3, taken from reference TRBV29-1 and TRBJ1-1): SAVISQKPSRDICQRGTSLTIQCQVDSQVTMMFWYRQQPGQSLTLIATANQGSEATYESGFVIDKFPISRPNLTFSTLTVSNMSPEDSSIYLCSGLSRDRGMNTEAFFGQGTRLTVV.

This clone was observed a handful of times. The chain is built from TRBV7-2 and TRBJ1-1; 7 bases match TRBD1. V was pared by 8 bases and J by 3 bases, with 6 bases of the junction left unmatched. CDR1 and CDR2 from the germline V gene are SGHTA and FQGNSA. This CDR3 has 13 amino acids. CDR3 loop: CASGTGVDTEAFF. As DNA, the CDR3 is TGTGCCAGCGGAACAGGGGTGGACACTGAAGCTTTCTTT. Combining the CDR3 with reference TRBV7-2 and TRBJ1-1 gives the whole variable domain GAGVSQSPSNKVTEKGKDVELRCDPISGHTALYWYRQSLGQGLEFLIYFQGNSAPDKSGLPSDRFSAERTGGSVSTLTIQRTQQEDSAVYLCASGTGVDTEAFFGQGTRLTVV.

The rearrangement joins TRBV4-2 to TRBJ1-2; no firm D call. CDR1 and CDR2 from the germline V gene are LGHNA and YNFKEQ. V lost 0 bases, J lost 7 bases, and 15 bases lay in between. The CDR3 spans 15 residues. As DNA, the CDR3 is TGTGCCAGCAGCCAAGATCGCATACCCCGGGGTGGCTACACCTTC. The encoded protein is CASSQDRIPRGGYTF.

This clone showed up just a few times. The genes are TRBV4-2 and TRBJ1-2, with D hard to call. Trimming pared 1 base from V and 10 bases from J, leaving 10 bases between. The germline V gene has CDR1 LGHNA and CDR2 YNFKEQ. The length of the CDR3 is 12 residues. The CDR3 coding sequence is TGTGCCAGCAGCCAAGGGCTCCCCCCCTACACCTTC. Amino acid sequence: CASSQGLPPYTF.

This clone was observed a handful of times. The chain links TRBV2 to TRBJ2-3, with D tentatively TRBD2 (5 bases). The V end was cut by 6 bases, the J end by 4 bases, with 11 bases between. There are 13 residues in the CDR3. Germline V lookup: CDR1 SNHLY, CDR2 FYNNEI. The CDR3 region is CASRGAWADTQYF. The CDR3 bases are TGTGCCAGCAGGGGAGCCTGGGCAGATACGCAGTATTTT. Together with reference TRBV2 and TRBJ2-3, the CDR3 gives the full variable domain: EPEVTQTPSHQVTQMGQEVILRCVPISNHLYFYWYRQILGQKVEFLVSFYNNEISEKSEIFDDQFSVERPDGSNFTLKIRSTKLEDSAMYFCASRGAWADTQYFGPGTRLTVL.

This clone occurred a few times. V gene TRBV4-2 combines with J gene TRBJ2-7; TRBD1 agrees at 7 bases. The CDR3 contains 16 residues. The V segment lost 3 bases and the J segment 3 bases; nucleotides outside the gene matches: 11. Looked up from germline, CDR1 is LGHNA and CDR2 is YNFKEQ. CDR3 nucleotide sequence: TGTGCCAGCAGCCAGCAACAGGGGCAACTTCTCTACGAGCAGTACTTC. It encodes CASSQQQGQLLYEQYF.

At least ten counts were recorded for this clone. The chain links TRBV29-1 to TRBJ1-1, with 8 bases fitting TRBD1. Germline CDR1 is SQVTM and CDR2 is ANQGSEA. The CDR3 extends over 15 amino acids. V lost 3 bases to trimming and J lost 5 bases; unmatched junction nucleotides: 11. CDR3 region: CSVDGAGGAGTEAFF. In DNA form, the CDR3 reads TGCAGCGTTGATGGGGCAGGGGGCGCGGGAACTGAAGCTTTCTTT.

There are a few counts of this clone. V gene TRBV10-3 combines with J gene TRBJ1-6; no clear D. V lost 3 bases and J lost 8, with 11 bases in between. Looked up from germline, CDR1 is ENHRY and CDR2 is SYGVKD. The length of the CDR3 is 14 residues. The CDR3 is CAISDPGSDSPLHF. The CDR3 DNA reads TGTGCCATCAGTGACCCAGGATCTGATTCACCCCTCCACTTT.